This TCR beta chain originates from a study of OX40 agonist ivuxolimab in advanced cancers. CDR1 and CDR2 from the germline V gene are SNHLY and FYNNEI. The CDR3 runs to 15 residues. V was trimmed by 7 bases and J by 4 bases, leaving 16 bases between them. Here immunoSEQ multiplex PCR was the method, and the copy in TCRdb shows in-frame clones only, minus some. The repertoire has around 68,000 clones, about 91% of them found once; the top ten carry around 1%. The rearrangement links TRBV2 to TRBJ2-2; D might be TRBD2 (5 bases). The sample was CD4+ or CD8+ T cells sorted from blood, taken in a trial of the OX40 agonist ivuxolimab. This sequence was found in an adult with an advanced solid tumor such as melanoma, head and neck, liver or kidney cancer. The DNA for the CDR3 is TGTGCCAGCATTTACGGGAACCCGACCACCGGGGAGCTGTTTTTT. Protein: CASIYGNPTTGELFF.